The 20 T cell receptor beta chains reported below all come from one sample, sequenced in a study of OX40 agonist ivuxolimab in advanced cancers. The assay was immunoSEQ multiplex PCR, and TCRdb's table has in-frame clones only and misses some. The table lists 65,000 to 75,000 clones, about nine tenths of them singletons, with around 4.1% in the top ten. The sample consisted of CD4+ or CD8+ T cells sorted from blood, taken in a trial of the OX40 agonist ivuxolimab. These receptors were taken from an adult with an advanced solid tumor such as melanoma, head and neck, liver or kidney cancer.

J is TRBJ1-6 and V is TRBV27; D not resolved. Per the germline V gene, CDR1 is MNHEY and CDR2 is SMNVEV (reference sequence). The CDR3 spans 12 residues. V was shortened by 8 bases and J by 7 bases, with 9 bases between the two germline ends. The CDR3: CASQSWNSPLHF. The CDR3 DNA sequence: TGTGCCAGCCAAAGCTGGAATTCACCCCTCCACTTT.

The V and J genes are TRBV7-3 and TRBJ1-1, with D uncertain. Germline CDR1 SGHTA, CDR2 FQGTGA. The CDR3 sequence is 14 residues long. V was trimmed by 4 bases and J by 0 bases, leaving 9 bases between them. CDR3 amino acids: CASSSRTVNTEAFF. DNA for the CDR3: TGTGCCAGCAGCTCGAGGACGGTGAACACTGAAGCTTTCTTT.

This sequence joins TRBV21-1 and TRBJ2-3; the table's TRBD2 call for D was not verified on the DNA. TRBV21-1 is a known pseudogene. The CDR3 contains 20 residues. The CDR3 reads CASSKEGTSGRARHTDTQYF. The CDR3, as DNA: TGTGCCAGCAGCAAAGAAGGGACTAGCGGGAGGGCTCGACACACAGATACGCAGTATTTT.

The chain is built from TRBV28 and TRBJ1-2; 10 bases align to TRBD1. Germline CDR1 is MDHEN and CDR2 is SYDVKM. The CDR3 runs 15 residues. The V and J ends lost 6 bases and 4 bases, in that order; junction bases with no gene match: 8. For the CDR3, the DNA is TGTGCCAGCAGCCTAGGACAGGGGGATATCTATGGCTACACCTTC. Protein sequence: CASSLGQGDIYGYTF.

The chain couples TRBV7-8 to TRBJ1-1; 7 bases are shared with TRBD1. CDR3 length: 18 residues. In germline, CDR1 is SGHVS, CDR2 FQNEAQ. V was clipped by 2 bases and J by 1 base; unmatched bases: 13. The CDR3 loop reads CASSLNMAGTAKNTEAFF. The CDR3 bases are TGTGCCAGCAGCTTAAATATGGCCGGGACAGCGAAGAACACTGAAGCTTTCTTT.

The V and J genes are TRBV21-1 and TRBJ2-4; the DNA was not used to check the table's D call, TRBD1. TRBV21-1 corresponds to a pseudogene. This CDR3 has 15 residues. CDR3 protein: CASSKQGITKNIQYF. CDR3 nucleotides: TGTGCCAGCAGCAAACAGGGAATCACCAAAAACATTCAGTACTTC.

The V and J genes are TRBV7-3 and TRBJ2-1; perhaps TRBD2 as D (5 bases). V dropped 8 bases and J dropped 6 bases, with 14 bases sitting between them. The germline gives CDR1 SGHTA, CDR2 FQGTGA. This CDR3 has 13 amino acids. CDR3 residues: CASSLALGNEQFF. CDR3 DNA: TGTGCCAGCTCGCTAGCTTTGGGCAATGAGCAGTTCTTC.

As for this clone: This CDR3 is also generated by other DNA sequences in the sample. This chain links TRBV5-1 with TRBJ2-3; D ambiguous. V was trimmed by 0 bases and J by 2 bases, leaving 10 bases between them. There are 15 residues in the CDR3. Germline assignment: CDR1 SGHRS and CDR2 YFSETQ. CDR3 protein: CASSLEHPHTDTQYF. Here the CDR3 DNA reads TGCGCCAGCAGCTTGGAACATCCACACACAGATACGCAGTATTTT.

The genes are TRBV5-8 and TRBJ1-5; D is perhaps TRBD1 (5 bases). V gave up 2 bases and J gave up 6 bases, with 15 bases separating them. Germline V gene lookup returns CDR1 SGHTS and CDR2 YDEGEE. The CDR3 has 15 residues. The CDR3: CASSFETAGTQPQHF. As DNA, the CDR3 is TGTGCCAGCAGCTTTGAAACAGCGGGGACTCAGCCCCAGCATTTT.

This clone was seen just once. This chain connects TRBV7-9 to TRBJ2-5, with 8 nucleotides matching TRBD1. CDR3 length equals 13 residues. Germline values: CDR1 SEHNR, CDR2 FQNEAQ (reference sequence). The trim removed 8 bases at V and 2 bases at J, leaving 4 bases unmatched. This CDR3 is CASEQGAQETQYF. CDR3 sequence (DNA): TGTGCCAGCGAGCAGGGGGCACAAGAGACCCAGTACTTC.

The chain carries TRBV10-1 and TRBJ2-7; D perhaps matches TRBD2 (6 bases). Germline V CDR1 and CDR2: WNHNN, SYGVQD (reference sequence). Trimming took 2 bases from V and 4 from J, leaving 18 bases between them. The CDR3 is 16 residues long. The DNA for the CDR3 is TGCGCCAGCAGTGAGGGAGAGTTGGCGGGGACGTACGAGCAGTACTTC. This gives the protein CASSEGELAGTYEQYF.

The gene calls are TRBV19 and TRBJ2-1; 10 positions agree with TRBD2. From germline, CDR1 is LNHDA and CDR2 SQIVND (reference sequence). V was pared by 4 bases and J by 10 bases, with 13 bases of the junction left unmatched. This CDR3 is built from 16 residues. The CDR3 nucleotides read TGTGCCAGTAGTACTCGACTAGCGGGTAGCGGTACCGAGCAGTTCTTC. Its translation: CASSTRLAGSGTEQFF.

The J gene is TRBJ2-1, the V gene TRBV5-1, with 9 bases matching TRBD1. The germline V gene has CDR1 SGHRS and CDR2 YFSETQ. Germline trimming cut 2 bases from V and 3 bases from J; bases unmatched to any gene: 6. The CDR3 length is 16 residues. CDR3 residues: CASSFSGTGIYNEQFF. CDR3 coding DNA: TGCGCCAGCAGCTTCTCCGGGACAGGGATCTACAATGAGCAGTTCTTC. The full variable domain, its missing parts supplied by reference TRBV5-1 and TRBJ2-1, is KAGVTQTPRYLIKTRGQQVTLSCSPISGHRSVSWYQQTPGQGLQFLFEYFSETQRNKGNFPGRFSGRQFSNSRSEMNVSTLELGDSALYLCASSFSGTGIYNEQFFGPGTRLTVL.

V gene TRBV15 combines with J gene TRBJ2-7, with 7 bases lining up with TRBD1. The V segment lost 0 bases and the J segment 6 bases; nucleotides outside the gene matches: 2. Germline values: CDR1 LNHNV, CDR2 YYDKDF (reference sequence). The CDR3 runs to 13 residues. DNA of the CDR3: TGTGCCACCAGCAGAGAACAGGGGCGCGAGCAGTACTTC. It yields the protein CATSREQGREQYF.

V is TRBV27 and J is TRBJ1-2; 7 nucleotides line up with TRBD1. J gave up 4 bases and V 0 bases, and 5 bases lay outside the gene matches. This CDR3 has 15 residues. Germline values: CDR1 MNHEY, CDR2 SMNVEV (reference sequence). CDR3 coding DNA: TGTGCCAGCAGTTTATCGAGGGGGCGCGGCTATGGCTACACCTTC. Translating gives CASSLSRGRGYGYTF.

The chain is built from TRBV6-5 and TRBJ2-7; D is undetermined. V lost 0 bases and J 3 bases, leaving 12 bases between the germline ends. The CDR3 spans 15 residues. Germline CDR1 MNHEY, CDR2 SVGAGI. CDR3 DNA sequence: TGTGCCAGCAGTTACTCGAGCCCTGGGGTCTACGAGCAGTACTTC. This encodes CASSYSSPGVYEQYF.

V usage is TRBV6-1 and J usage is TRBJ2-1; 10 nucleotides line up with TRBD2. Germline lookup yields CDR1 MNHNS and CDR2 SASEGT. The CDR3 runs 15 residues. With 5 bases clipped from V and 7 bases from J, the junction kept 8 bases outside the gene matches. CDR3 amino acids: CASSSLAGHLNEQFF. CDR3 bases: TGTGCCAGCAGTTCACTAGCGGGGCACCTGAATGAGCAGTTCTTC.

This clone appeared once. The CDR3 sequence: CAWSEGRLDGYTF. In DNA, the CDR3 is TGTGCCTGGAGTGAAGGGAGACTAGATGGCTACACCTTC. The rearrangement uses TRBV30 and TRBJ1-2; the D is unclear. Germline CDR1 GTSNPN, CDR2 SVGIG (reference sequence). Trimming stripped 1 base from V and 6 bases from J, with 12 bases between. The CDR3 is 13 residues long.

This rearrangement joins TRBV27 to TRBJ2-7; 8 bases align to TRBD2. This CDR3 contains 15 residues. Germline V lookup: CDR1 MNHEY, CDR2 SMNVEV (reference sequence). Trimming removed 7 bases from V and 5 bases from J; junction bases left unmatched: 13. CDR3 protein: CASTSQGGRPNEQYF. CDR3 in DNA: TGTGCCAGCACCTCCCAGGGCGGGAGGCCCAACGAGCAGTACTTC.

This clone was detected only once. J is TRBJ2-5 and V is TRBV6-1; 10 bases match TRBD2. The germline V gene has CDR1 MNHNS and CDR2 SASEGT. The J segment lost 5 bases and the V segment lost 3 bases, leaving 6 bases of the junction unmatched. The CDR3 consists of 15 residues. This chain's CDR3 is CASSEPLAGVETQYF. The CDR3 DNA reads TGTGCCAGCAGTGAGCCGCTAGCGGGAGTGGAGACCCAGTACTTC.